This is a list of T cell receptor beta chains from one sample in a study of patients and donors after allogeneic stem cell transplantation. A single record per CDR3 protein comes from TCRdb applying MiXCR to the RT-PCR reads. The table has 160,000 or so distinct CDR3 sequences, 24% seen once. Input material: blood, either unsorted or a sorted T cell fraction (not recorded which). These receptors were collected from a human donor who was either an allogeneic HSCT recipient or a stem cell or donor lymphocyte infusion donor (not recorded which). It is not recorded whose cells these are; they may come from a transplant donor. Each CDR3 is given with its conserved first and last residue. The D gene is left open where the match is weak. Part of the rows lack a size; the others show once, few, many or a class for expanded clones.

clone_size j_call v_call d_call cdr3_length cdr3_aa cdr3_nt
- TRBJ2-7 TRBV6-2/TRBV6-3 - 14 CASSYSGSYYEQYF TGTGCCAGCAGTTACTCCGGGAGCTACTACGAGCAGTACTTC
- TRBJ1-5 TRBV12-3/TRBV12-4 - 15 CASSFSRGLGQPQHF TGTGCCAGCAGTTTCTCCCGGGGCCTGGGTCAGCCCCAGCATTTT
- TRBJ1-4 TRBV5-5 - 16 CASSLVGSRANEKLFF TGTGCCAGCAGCTTGGTGGGGTCTCGGGCTAATGAAAAACTGTTTTTT
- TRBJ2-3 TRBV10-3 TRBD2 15 CAISLTSGGTDTQCF TGTGCCATCAGTTTGACTAGCGGAGGCACAGATACGCAGTGTTTT
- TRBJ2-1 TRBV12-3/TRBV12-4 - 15 CASSPYVSSYNEQFF TGTGCCAGCAGCCCATACGTGAGCTCCTACAATGAGCAGTTCTTC
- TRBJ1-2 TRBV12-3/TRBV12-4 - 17 CASSHGRTGPGLYGYTF TGTGCCAGCAGTCATGGACGGACGGGCCCAGGTCTCTATGGCTACACCTTC
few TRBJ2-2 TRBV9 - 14 CASSVVGTTGELFF TGTGCCAGCAGCGTAGTGGGGACGACCGGGGAGCTGTTTTTT
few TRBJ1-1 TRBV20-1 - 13 CSAREWGWTEAFF TGCAGTGCTAGAGAATGGGGGTGGACTGAAGCTTTCTTT
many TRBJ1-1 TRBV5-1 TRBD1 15 CASSPRTGYNTEAFF TGCGCCAGCAGCCCAAGGACAGGTTACAACACTGAAGCTTTCTTT
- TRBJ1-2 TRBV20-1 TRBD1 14 CSARRAGGDYGYTF TGCAGTGCTAGGAGGGCAGGGGGCGACTATGGCTACACCTTC
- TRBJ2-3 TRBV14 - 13 CASSPGNTDTQYF TGTGCCAGCAGCCCGGGGAACACAGATACGCAGTATTTT
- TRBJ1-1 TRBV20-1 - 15 CSASGWGGSNTEAFF TGCAGTGCTAGTGGGTGGGGAGGGTCGAACACTGAAGCTTTCTTT
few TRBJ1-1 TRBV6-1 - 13 CASSGWGNTEAFF TGTGCCAGCAGCGGGTGGGGGAACACTGAAGCTTTCTTT
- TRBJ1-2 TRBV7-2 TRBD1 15 CASSLSRTGNYGYTF TGTGCCAGCAGCCTATCGCGGACAGGGAACTATGGCTACACCTTC
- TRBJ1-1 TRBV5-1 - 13 CASSPRVNTEAFF TGCGCCAGCAGCCCTAGGGTGAACACTGAAGCTTTCTTT
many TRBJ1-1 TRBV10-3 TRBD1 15 CAISPTGRWSTEAFF TGTGCCATCAGTCCGACAGGGCGATGGAGCACTGAAGCTTTCTTT
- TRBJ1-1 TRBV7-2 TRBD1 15 CASSRTHRGNTEAFF TGTGCCAGCAGCCGAACGCACAGGGGGAACACTGAAGCTTTCTTT
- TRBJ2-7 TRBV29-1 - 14 CSVVLAGPFYEQYF TGCAGCGTTGTCCTGGCGGGGCCATTCTACGAGCAGTACTTC
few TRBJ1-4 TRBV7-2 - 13 CASSRLNNEKLFF TGTGCCAGCAGCCGCCTAAATAATGAAAAACTGTTTTTT
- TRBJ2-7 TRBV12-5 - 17 CASGLPSDRAPTYEQYF TGTGCTAGTGGTCTCCCTAGCGACAGAGCACCCACCTACGAGCAGTACTTC
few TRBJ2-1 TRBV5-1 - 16 CASSSQGEPSYNEQFF TGCGCCAGCAGCTCTCAGGGCGAACCCTCCTACAATGAGCAGTTCTTC
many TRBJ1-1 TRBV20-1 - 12 CSVGSGLPEAFF TGCAGTGTCGGTTCGGGGCTCCCTGAAGCTTTCTTT
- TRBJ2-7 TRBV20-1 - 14 CSARVPLPPYEQYF TGCAGTGCTAGAGTCCCCCTGCCCCCCTACGAGCAGTACTTC
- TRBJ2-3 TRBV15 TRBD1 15 CATSGRDRHTDTQYF TGTGCCACCAGCGGACGGGACAGACACACAGATACGCAGTATTTT
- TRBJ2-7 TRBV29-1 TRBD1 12 CSVIRGLDEQYF TGCAGCGTTATTAGGGGGCTAGACGAGCAGTACTTC
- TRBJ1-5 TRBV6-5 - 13 CASSYGRNQPQHF TGTGCCAGCAGTTACGGGAGAAATCAGCCCCAGCATTTT
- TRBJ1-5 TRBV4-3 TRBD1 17 CASSQGTGGDSNQPQHF TGCGCCAGCAGCCAAGGGACAGGGGGGGACAGCAATCAGCCCCAGCATTTT
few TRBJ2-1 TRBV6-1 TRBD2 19 CASSDASGGLESSYNEQFF TGTGCCAGCAGTGATGCTAGCGGGGGGCTGGAGAGCTCCTACAATGAGCAGTTCTTC
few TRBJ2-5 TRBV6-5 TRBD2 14 CASSWGTSGRTPNF TGTGCCAGCAGTTGGGGGACTAGCGGGAGGACGCCGAACTTC
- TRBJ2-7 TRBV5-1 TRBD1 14 CASSRGDRDYEQYF TGCGCCAGCAGCAGGGGGGACAGGGACTACGAGCAGTACTTC
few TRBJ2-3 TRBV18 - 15 CASSPNVASTDTQYF TGTGCCAGCTCACCAAACGTTGCTAGCACAGATACGCAGTATTTT
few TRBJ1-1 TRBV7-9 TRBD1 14 CASSSTGGQDLAFF TGTGCCAGCAGCTCGACCGGCGGACAGGATCTGGCTTTCTTT
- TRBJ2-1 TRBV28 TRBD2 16 CASSPSGLAGLNEQFF TGTGCCAGCAGTCCATCGGGACTAGCGGGACTCAATGAGCAGTTCTTC
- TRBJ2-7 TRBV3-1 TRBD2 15 CASSLLAAESYEQYF TGTGCCAGCAGCCTTCTAGCGGCCGAGTCCTACGAGCAGTACTTC
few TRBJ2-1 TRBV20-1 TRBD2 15 CSARGVGTSYNEQFF TGCAGTGCTAGAGGAGTCGGGACTAGCTACAATGAGCAGTTCTTC